The 16 T cell receptor beta chains below come from one sample, sequenced in a study of cytomegalovirus exposure and HLA in healthy donors. Researchers ran the PCR with 60 Vbeta and 13 Jbeta primers. Profiling relied on immunoSEQ multiplex PCR, and the TCRdb table lists in-frame clones only, not all of them. Its table lists about 130,000 clones. The sequencing sample was made of PBMCs. These receptors were collected from a man between 18 and 35 years old in good health and CMV-seronegative.

The V call is TRBV5-1, the J call TRBJ2-3, with 7 bases identical to TRBD1. After removal of 3 bases from V and 1 base from J, the junction contained 11 bases not matched to a gene. CDR1 is SGHRS and CDR2 is YFSETQ in the germline V gene. The CDR3 totals 17 residues. CDR3 DNA sequence: TGCGCCAGCAGCTGGTCGACGAGGGACAGCGGCACAGATACGCAGTATTTT. Protein: CASSWSTRDSGTDTQYF.

The chain links TRBV5-6 to TRBJ1-1, with D perhaps matching TRBD1 (6 bases). The CDR3 has 18 amino acids. Between the trimmed V and J ends, which lost 3 bases and 1 base, there was a span of 22 bases. Germline lookup yields CDR1 SGHDT and CDR2 YYEEEE. The CDR3 DNA reads TGTGCCAGCAGCTCCCGACAGGCAGGGTACCCAGCGAACACTGAAGCTTTCTTT. Its protein is CASSSRQAGYPANTEAFF. The variable domain in full, completed from reference TRBV5-6 and TRBJ1-1, reads DAGVTQSPTHLIKTRGQQVTLRCSPKSGHDTVSWYQQALGQGPQFIFQYYEEEERQRGNFPDRFSGHQFPNYSSELNVNALLLGDSALYLCASSSRQAGYPANTEAFFGQGTRLTVV.

The V call is TRBV30, the J call TRBJ2-5; 8 positions match TRBD1. The V gene's germline CDR1 is GTSNPN and CDR2 SVGIG (reference sequence). The V and J ends lost 7 bases and 2 bases, in that order; junction bases with no gene match: 6. There are 13 residues in the CDR3. This CDR3 is CASGTGEQETQYF. The CDR3 DNA is TGTGCCTCAGGGACAGGAGAACAAGAGACCCAGTACTTC.

This rearrangement joins TRBV9 to TRBJ2-7; TRBD2 matches 7 bases. This CDR3 has 15 amino acids. Germline-derived CDR1 and CDR2 are SGDLS and YYNGEE. The J segment lost 2 bases and the V segment lost 0 bases, leaving 5 bases of the junction unmatched. Here the CDR3 DNA reads TGTGCCAGCAGCGTAGATCGGGGGGTACCCTACGAGCAGTACTTC. Translated: CASSVDRGVPYEQYF.

With regard to this clone: Other DNA sequences from this sample encode an identical CDR3 as well. The chain has TRBV5-1 and TRBJ1-6; no reliable D call. The germline V gene has CDR1 SGHRS and CDR2 YFSETQ. Between the trimmed V and J ends, which lost 0 bases and 8 bases, there was a span of 6 bases. There are 13 residues in the CDR3. The CDR3 loop reads CASSLAIDSPLHF. The CDR3 coding sequence is TGCGCCAGCAGCTTGGCAATTGATTCACCCCTCCACTTT.

The J gene is TRBJ1-1, the V gene TRBV15, with D tentatively TRBD1 (6 bases). From germline, CDR1 is LNHNV and CDR2 YYDKDF (reference sequence). This CDR3 is 14 amino acids long. V dropped 6 bases and J dropped 4 bases, with 15 bases sitting between them. CDR3 nucleotides: TGTGCCACCAGATTGGAAGGGGGAAGCACTGAAGCTTTCTTT. This sequence encodes CATRLEGGSTEAFF.

V and J are TRBV5-1 and TRBJ2-1; possibly TRBD2 for D (6 bases). Germline V gene lookup returns CDR1 SGHRS and CDR2 YFSETQ. V was cut by 0 bases and J by 7 bases, with 17 bases left in between. This CDR3 has 16 amino acids. CDR3: CASSLVGGGLDNEQFF. DNA for the CDR3: TGCGCCAGCAGCTTGGTTGGGGGAGGTCTCGATAATGAGCAGTTCTTC.

The chain uses TRBV18 and TRBJ1-1; D is undetermined. There are 16 residues in the CDR3. Trimming removed 3 bases at V and 5 bases at J, with 19 bases between. Germline V gene sequence: CDR1 KGHSH, CDR2 LQKENI. The CDR3 loop is CASSPKLGVSGTEAFF. In DNA form, the CDR3 reads TGTGCCAGCTCACCCAAGCTTGGGGTATCGGGGACTGAAGCTTTCTTT.

V and J are TRBV27 and TRBJ2-7; 9 bases are a match to TRBD1. The CDR3 is made up of 14 amino acids. V dropped 10 bases and J dropped 4; count of bases not matched to a gene: 11. Per germline, CDR1 MNHEY and CDR2 SMNVEV (reference sequence). The CDR3 nucleotides read TGTGCCACCGTGAAACAGGGGGCTTCATACGAGCAGTACTTC. The encoded protein is CATVKQGASYEQYF.

The rearrangement uses TRBV29-1 and TRBJ2-3; TRBD2 is a possible D gene (5 bases). CDR1 is SQVTM, CDR2 ANQGSEA, per germline. Trimming took 6 bases from V and 0 from J, leaving 13 bases between them. This CDR3 comprises 14 residues. The CDR3 nucleotides read TGCAGCGTCACCGGCGGGTCTAGCACAGATACGCAGTATTTT. Its translation is CSVTGGSSTDTQYF.

The V and J genes are TRBV18 and TRBJ1-4; weak D call: TRBD1 (5 bases). CDR3 length equals 13 residues. Germline V gene lookup returns CDR1 KGHSH and CDR2 LQKENI. V dropped 10 bases and J dropped 2 bases, with 11 bases sitting between them. The CDR3 protein is CATDPGTNEKLFF. The CDR3 DNA follows: TGTGCCACCGATCCAGGGACTAATGAAAAACTGTTTTTT.

The rearrangement joins TRBV7-9 to TRBJ2-7; 7 bases align to TRBD1. The CDR3 is 15 residues long. J lost 1 base, V lost 2 bases, and 5 bases had no gene match. Germline CDR1 is SEHNR and CDR2 is FQNEAQ (reference sequence). This chain's CDR3 is CASSLQGVLSYEQYF. The CDR3 DNA follows: TGTGCCAGCAGCTTACAGGGGGTACTATCCTACGAGCAGTACTTC.

The CDR3 is CASSESQMNTEAFF. CDR3 DNA: TGCGCCAGCAGTGAGTCCCAGATGAACACTGAAGCTTTCTTT. The chain has TRBV10-1 and TRBJ1-1, with no clear D. V dropped 0 bases and J dropped 0 bases, with 5 bases sitting between them. Germline V gene lookup returns CDR1 WNHNN and CDR2 SYGVQD (reference sequence). The CDR3 totals 14 residues.

The rearrangement uses TRBV5-5 and TRBJ2-7; TRBD1 matches 8 bases. Germline V gene sequence: CDR1 SGHKS, CDR2 YYEKEE (reference sequence). The CDR3 totals 13 residues. Trimming at V came to 0 bases and at J to 7 bases, leaving 3 bases not matched to a gene. The CDR3 loop reads CASSLGTGIEQYF. CDR3 coding DNA: TGTGCCAGCAGCTTGGGGACAGGGATTGAGCAGTACTTC.

This chain joins TRBV29-1 and TRBJ1-1; 7 bases fit TRBD1. Per germline, CDR1 SQVTM and CDR2 ANQGSEA. This CDR3 has 9 amino acids. With 7 bases clipped from V and 10 bases from J, the junction kept 3 bases outside the gene matches. The CDR3 region is CSADRVAFF. The CDR3 bases are TGCAGCGCAGACAGGGTAGCTTTCTTT. The whole variable domain, remainder taken from reference TRBV29-1 and TRBJ1-1, is SAVISQKPSRDICQRGTSLTIQCQVDSQVTMMFWYRQQPGQSLTLIATANQGSEATYESGFVIDKFPISRPNLTFSTLTVSNMSPEDSSIYLCSADRVAFFGQGTRLTVV.

The V call is TRBV6-4, the J call TRBJ2-7, with 7 bases fitting TRBD2. With V trimmed by 3 bases and J by 3 bases, 2 bases remained unmatched. The V gene's germline CDR1 is MRHNA and CDR2 SNTAGT. This CDR3 spans 13 amino acids. The CDR3 bases are TGTGCCAGCAGTGAAAGCGGGAACTACGAGCAGTACTTC. Protein sequence: CASSESGNYEQYF.